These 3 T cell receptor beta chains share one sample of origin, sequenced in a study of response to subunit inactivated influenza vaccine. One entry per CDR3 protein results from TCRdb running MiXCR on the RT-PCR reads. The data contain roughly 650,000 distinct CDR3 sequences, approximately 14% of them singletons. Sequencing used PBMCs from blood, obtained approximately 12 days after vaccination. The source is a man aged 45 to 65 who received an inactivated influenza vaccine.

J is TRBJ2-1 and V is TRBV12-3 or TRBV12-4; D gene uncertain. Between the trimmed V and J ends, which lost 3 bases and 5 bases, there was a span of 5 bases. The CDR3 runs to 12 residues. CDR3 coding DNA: TGTGCCAGCAGTTTTTACGACAATGAGCAGTTCTTC. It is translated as CASSFYDNEQFF.

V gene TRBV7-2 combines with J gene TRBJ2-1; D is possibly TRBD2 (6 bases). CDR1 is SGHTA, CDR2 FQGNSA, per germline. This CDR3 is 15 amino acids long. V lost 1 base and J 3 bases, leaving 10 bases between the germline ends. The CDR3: CASSLVQGGYNEQFF. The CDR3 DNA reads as TGTGCCAGCAGCTTAGTTCAGGGAGGCTACAATGAGCAGTTCTTC.

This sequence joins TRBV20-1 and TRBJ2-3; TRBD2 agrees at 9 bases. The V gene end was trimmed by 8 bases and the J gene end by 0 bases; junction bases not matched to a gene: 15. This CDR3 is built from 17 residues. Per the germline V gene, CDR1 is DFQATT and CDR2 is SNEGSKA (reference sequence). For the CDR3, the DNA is TGCAGTTCCCCCGGCATAGCGGGAGTTACTAGCACAGATACGCAGTATTTT. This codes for CSSPGIAGVTSTDTQYF.